This passage covers 25 T cell receptor beta chains from one sample sequenced in a study of cytomegalovirus exposure and HLA in healthy donors. Primers for the PCR totalled 60 Vbeta and 13 Jbeta. The repertoire was sequenced with immunoSEQ multiplex PCR; TCRdb's copy has only in-frame clones and lacks some. The repertoire consists of more than 90,000 clones, with around 78% occurring once and the leading ten covering around 0.53%. Sequenced: PBMCs. The receptors stem from a man younger than 40 in good health and CMV-seronegative.

The rearrangement uses TRBV12-1 and TRBJ2-1; TRBD1 reflects the table's D call only, with no check against the DNA. TRBV12-1 is a listed pseudogene. The CDR3 contains 12 residues. The CDR3 loop is CASSFKGHEQFF. The DNA for the CDR3 is TGTGCCAGCAGCTTTAAGGGGCATGAGCAGTTCTTC.

V usage is TRBV6-1 and J usage is TRBJ2-7, with D unclear. Per the germline V gene, CDR1 is MNHNS and CDR2 is SASEGT. CDR3 length equals 15 residues. V lost 6 bases to trimming and J lost 9 bases, with 24 bases between them. CDR3 sequence (DNA): TGTGCCAGCAGAGATCAGGATTATCTTTCATCGGTGCAGTACTTC. As protein: CASRDQDYLSSVQYF.

The rearrangement joins TRBV27 to TRBJ2-2; 9 nucleotides match TRBD1. Trimming at V came to 8 bases and at J to 3 bases, leaving 7 bases not matched to a gene. CDR1 is MNHEY and CDR2 is SMNVEV in the germline V gene (reference sequence). The CDR3 has 15 residues. CDR3: CASQRGDRDTGELFF. CDR3 nucleotides: TGTGCCAGCCAACGGGGGGACAGGGACACCGGGGAGCTGTTTTTT.

The V gene is TRBV10-3, the J gene TRBJ2-7; 7 positions agree with TRBD1. The CDR3 extends over 15 amino acids. Germline V CDR1 and CDR2: ENHRY, SYGVKD. With V trimmed by 4 bases and J by 2 bases, 8 bases remained unmatched. CDR3 region: CAISAPTGTTYEQYF. DNA of the CDR3: TGTGCCATCAGTGCCCCGACAGGGACGACCTACGAGCAGTACTTC.

In its sample, this clone was seen a few times. V usage is TRBV5-1 and J usage is TRBJ2-1; D gene ambiguous. V lost 2 bases and J lost 0, with 18 bases in between. CDR3 length equals 18 residues. Germline V lookup: CDR1 SGHRS, CDR2 YFSETQ. The CDR3 spells CASSFYPLSASSYNEQFF. CDR3 in DNA: TGCGCCAGCAGCTTTTACCCCCTCAGCGCGAGCTCCTACAATGAGCAGTTCTTC.

DNA of the CDR3: TGCAGCGTTCGGGTGGCAGCCCAAGAGACCCAGTACTTC. Translated, it gives CSVRVAAQETQYF. The chain employs TRBV29-1 and TRBJ2-5; D uncertain. This CDR3 has 13 amino acids. Deletions cut 5 bases from V and 1 base from J, with 11 bases between. Germline values: CDR1 SQVTM, CDR2 ANQGSEA.

This clone has only a few counts. The chain recombines TRBV15 with TRBJ1-2, with TRBD1 matching 7 bases. The junction had 9 bases not matched to a gene; V was cut back by 6 bases and J by 5 bases. This CDR3 comprises 14 residues. Per germline, CDR1 LNHNV and CDR2 YYDKDF (reference sequence). The CDR3 DNA reads TGTGCCACCAGTTACGGGACAGAGATATATGGCTACACCTTC. It translates to CATSYGTEIYGYTF.

This chain joins TRBV27 and TRBJ1-2; 8 bases line up with TRBD1. The CDR3 length is 12 residues. The ends lost 7 bases at V and 4 bases at J; junction bases unmatched: 2. CDR1 and CDR2 from the germline V gene are MNHEY and SMNVEV (reference sequence). The CDR3 nucleotides are TGTGCCAGCAAAACAGGGGGCTATGGCTACACCTTC. Its translation is CASKTGGYGYTF.

This clone appeared once. J is TRBJ2-7 and V is TRBV5-4; D is possibly TRBD2 (6 bases). V was shortened by 1 base and J by 7 bases, with 12 bases between the two germline ends. The germline gives CDR1 SGHNT, CDR2 YYREEE (reference sequence). This CDR3 spans 13 amino acids. The CDR3 region has the DNA TGTGCCAGCAGCTTGTCGGGAGTGAGGGAGCAGTACGTC. Its protein product is CASSLSGVREQYV.

The chain carries TRBV27 and TRBJ2-2; 7 nucleotides agree with TRBD1. V trimming: 6 bases; J trimming: 0 bases; junction bases outside the gene matches: 13. This CDR3 region has 18 residues. CDR1 and CDR2 (germline): MNHEY, SMNVEV (reference sequence). As DNA, the CDR3 is TGTGCCAGCAGACAGAGGGACAGACCTCTTTCGAACACCGGGGAGCTGTTTTTT. It yields the protein CASRQRDRPLSNTGELFF.

This clone was seen a few times. The V gene is TRBV5-4, the J gene TRBJ1-1; D gene unclear. The CDR3 consists of 16 residues. Germline values: CDR1 SGHNT, CDR2 YYREEE (reference sequence). V was shortened by 7 bases and J by 2 bases, with 21 bases between the two germline ends. This CDR3 is CASGPRLSGPNTEAFF. CDR3 DNA sequence: TGTGCCAGCGGCCCACGCTTATCAGGCCCTAACACTGAAGCTTTCTTT.

This clone showed up just once. V usage is TRBV19 and J usage is TRBJ2-2; possible D gene TRBD1, 6 bases. The CDR3 sequence is 14 residues long. Trimming took off 6 bases at V and 7 bases at J, with 15 bases between the two ends. CDR1 is LNHDA, CDR2 SQIVND, per germline (reference sequence). The CDR3 loop reads CASSFGTHNGELFF. The CDR3, as DNA: TGTGCCAGTAGCTTCGGGACACATAACGGGGAGCTGTTTTTT.

V and J are TRBV6-5 and TRBJ1-4, with D unresolved. The V gene's germline CDR1 is MNHEY and CDR2 SVGAGI. Trimming pared 10 bases from V and 4 bases from J, leaving 19 bases between. CDR3 length: 15 amino acids. The CDR3 nucleotides read TGTGCCAACCCGAAACGTGGGAGGAGTAATGAAAAACTGTTTTTT. This sequence encodes CANPKRGRSNEKLFF.

The chain combines TRBV19 with TRBJ2-5; weak D call: TRBD2 (5 bases). V was shortened by 5 bases and J by 4 bases, with 14 bases between the two germline ends. The CDR3 runs 14 residues. Germline assignment: CDR1 LNHDA and CDR2 SQIVND (reference sequence). CDR3 DNA: TGTGCCAGTAGTCCAGAGGGCTTCCGAGAGACCCAGTACTTC. Amino acids: CASSPEGFRETQYF.

The chain couples TRBV27 to TRBJ1-2; TRBD1 aligns across 9 bases. CDR3 length: 14 amino acids. Germline V gene sequence: CDR1 MNHEY, CDR2 SMNVEV (reference sequence). V lost 5 bases to trimming and J lost 7 bases; unmatched junction nucleotides: 8. For the CDR3, the DNA is TGTGCCAGCAGTCCCGGGACAGGGTTCGGTGGCTACACCTTC. Translated, it gives CASSPGTGFGGYTF.

The chain has TRBV19 and TRBJ2-1; weak D call: TRBD2 (6 bases). V was trimmed by 4 bases and J by 0 bases, leaving 13 bases between them. The CDR3 consists of 16 residues. Germline V gene sequence: CDR1 LNHDA, CDR2 SQIVND (reference sequence). The CDR3 DNA sequence: TGTGCCAGTAGTACCTATATCGGGAGCTCCTACAATGAGCAGTTCTTC. Amino acids: CASSTYIGSSYNEQFF.

The chain carries TRBV9 and TRBJ2-3, with TRBD2 matching 8 bases. The V gene's germline CDR1 is SGDLS and CDR2 YYNGEE. CDR3 length: 15 amino acids. Losses at the gene ends were 4 bases for V and 4 bases for J; bases not matched to a gene: 8. The DNA of the CDR3 is TGTGCCAGCAGCCCGGGACTAGAGTTGCCAGATACGCAGTATTTT. Protein: CASSPGLELPDTQYF. The full variable domain, completed using reference TRBV9 and TRBJ2-3, is DSGVTQTPKHLITATGQRVTLRCSPRSGDLSVYWYQQSLDQGLQFLIQYYNGEERAKGNILERFSAQQFPDLHSELNLSSLELGDSALYFCASSPGLELPDTQYFGPGTRLTVL.

V and J are TRBV25-1 and TRBJ2-1; D call uncertain. Germline V lookup: CDR1 MGHDK, CDR2 SYGVNS. V was pared by 4 bases and J by 6 bases, with 13 bases between. CDR3 length: 14 amino acids. In DNA, the CDR3 is TGTGCCAGCAGTGCCCTACAGAAGCTCAATGAGCAGTTCTTC. The encoded protein is CASSALQKLNEQFF.

This rearrangement joins TRBV7-9 to TRBJ2-1; 13 positions agree with TRBD2. Germline-derived CDR1 and CDR2 are SEHNR and FQNEAQ (reference sequence). The CDR3 is 17 residues long. After removal of 4 bases from V and 3 bases from J, the junction contained 6 bases not matched to a gene. CDR3 protein: CASSSGLAGAYYNEQFF. CDR3 in DNA: TGTGCCAGCAGCTCTGGACTAGCGGGGGCATACTACAATGAGCAGTTCTTC.

The V call is TRBV7-2, the J call TRBJ2-3; the D is unclear. In germline, CDR1 is SGHTA, CDR2 FQGNSA. The CDR3 covers 12 residues. V dropped 8 bases and J dropped 1 base, with 7 bases sitting between them. The CDR3 is CASSNRTDTQYF. The CDR3 DNA sequence: TGTGCCAGCTCTAACCGCACAGATACGCAGTATTTT.

About this clone: Other DNA sequences from this sample encode an identical CDR3 as well. This chain links TRBV19 with TRBJ1-2; D perhaps matches TRBD1 (5 bases). V lost 3 bases, J lost 3 bases, and 8 bases lay in between. The CDR3 sequence is 13 residues long. Germline V gene lookup returns CDR1 LNHDA and CDR2 SQIVND (reference sequence). CDR3 DNA sequence: TGTGCCAGTAGTATCGGGGGAGACTATGGCTACACCTTC. The encoded protein is CASSIGGDYGYTF.

This chain links TRBV27 with TRBJ2-1, with a tentative D call TRBD1 (7 bases). The CDR3 loop spans 16 amino acids. The ends were cut back, 0 bases at V and 8 bases at J, with 17 bases in the middle. CDR1 is MNHEY and CDR2 is SMNVEV in the germline V gene (reference sequence). In DNA, the CDR3 is TGTGCCAGCAGTTTATCAGGCAGGGGGGTTTATTATGAGCAGTTCTTC. It codes for CASSLSGRGVYYEQFF.

The chain couples TRBV28 to TRBJ2-6, with TRBD2 identical over 7 bases. The germline gives CDR1 MDHEN, CDR2 SYDVKM. V shed 4 bases and J 0 bases; nucleotides not matched to a gene: 6. The CDR3 runs 17 residues. The CDR3 spells CASSSRWGGSGANVLTF. CDR3 coding DNA: TGTGCCAGCAGTTCCCGGTGGGGGGGCTCTGGGGCCAACGTCCTGACTTTC.

This clone came up once. The chain uses TRBV27 and TRBJ2-1, with TRBD2 matching over 13 bases. The V segment lost 4 bases and the J segment 12 bases; nucleotides outside the gene matches: 12. The CDR3 runs 16 residues. In germline, CDR1 is MNHEY, CDR2 SMNVEV (reference sequence). In DNA form, the CDR3 reads TGTGCCAGCAGTTCGACAACTAGCGGGGGGGGTTATCGGCAGTTCTTC. It translates to CASSSTTSGGGYRQFF.

A few counts support this clone. This chain uses TRBV29-1 with TRBJ1-1; 8 bases fit TRBD1. The V and J ends lost 7 bases and 0 bases, in that order; junction bases with no gene match: 4. This CDR3 has 13 residues. Germline V gene sequence: CDR1 SQVTM, CDR2 ANQGSEA. The CDR3 sequence: CSARQGLNTEAFF. In DNA form, the CDR3 reads TGCAGCGCAAGACAGGGGTTGAACACTGAAGCTTTCTTT.